These 17 T cell receptor beta chains came from one sample sequenced in a study of blood T cell repertoires in COVID-19. The method was immunoSEQ multiplex PCR; TCRdb's version includes in-frame clones alone and lacks a portion of them. The sample carries 310,000 or so clones, around 83% recorded once. The material sequenced was peripheral blood. The source is a woman in her forties or fifties with acute or convalescent COVID-19.

This chain connects TRBV2 to TRBJ1-2, with 7 bases aligning to TRBD1. The germline gives CDR1 SNHLY, CDR2 FYNNEI. This CDR3 contains 14 residues. V lost 4 bases, J lost 5 bases, and 7 bases stayed unmatched. The CDR3 DNA reads as TGTGCCAGCAGTGGGTATGAGGGGGCGTATGGCTACACCTTC. As protein: CASSGYEGAYGYTF.

The V call is TRBV29-1, the J call TRBJ2-7; 12 bases match TRBD1. Germline values: CDR1 SQVTM, CDR2 ANQGSEA. V gave up 1 base and J gave up 6 bases; unmatched junction bases: 4. The CDR3 extends over 14 amino acids. CDR3 nucleotides: TGCAGCGTTGAAGTGGGGACAGGGGGCTCCGAGCAGTACTTC. It specifies CSVEVGTGGSEQYF.

Here the CDR3 DNA reads TGCAGCGTCCCTACCGGGACTAGCGTACAGTATTTT. It yields the protein CSVPTGTSVQYF. The chain uses TRBV29-1 and TRBJ2-3, with 10 positions matching TRBD2. Germline V gene lookup returns CDR1 SQVTM and CDR2 ANQGSEA. Losses at the gene ends were 6 bases for V and 12 bases for J; bases not matched to a gene: 9. The CDR3 length is 12 residues.

This clone showed up just once. The chain recombines TRBV24-1 with TRBJ2-1; 7 positions agree with TRBD2. The CDR3 has 16 amino acids. The ends lost 3 bases at V and 2 bases at J; junction bases unmatched: 6. CDR1 and CDR2 (germline): KGHDR, SFDVKD. The CDR3 loop is CATSDPTAGAYNEQFF. CDR3 bases: TGTGCCACCAGTGATCCCACCGCGGGGGCCTACAATGAGCAGTTCTTC.

This clone came up a few times. V and J are TRBV7-2 and TRBJ1-3; D may be TRBD1 (5 bases). This CDR3 has 15 amino acids. Germline loops: CDR1 SGHTA, CDR2 FQGNSA. V lost 1 base, J lost 4 bases, and 11 bases lay in between. CDR3 sequence: CASSLDRGGGNTIYF. The DNA of the CDR3 is TGTGCCAGCAGCTTAGATAGGGGTGGGGGAAACACCATATATTTT.

V gene TRBV7-9 combines with J gene TRBJ2-7; a weak D match, TRBD1 (6 bases). The V end was cut by 4 bases, the J end by 3 bases, with 10 bases between. The CDR3 has 13 amino acids. Germline V gives CDR1 SEHNR, CDR2 FQNEAQ (reference sequence). CDR3 nucleotides: TGTGCCAGCAGCTCAGGACAGTTCTACGAGCAGTACTTC. It specifies CASSSGQFYEQYF.

V gene TRBV5-8 combines with J gene TRBJ1-1; possibly TRBD1 for D (6 bases). The CDR3 is made up of 13 amino acids. Germline CDR1 is SGHTS and CDR2 is YDEGEE. V was trimmed by 4 bases and J by 3 bases, leaving 10 bases between them. CDR3 DNA sequence: TGTGCCAGCAGCCAAAACAGGGACACTGAAGCTTTCTTT. Translated, it gives CASSQNRDTEAFF.

The chain has TRBV7-2 and TRBJ1-5, with D uncertain. Germline V lookup: CDR1 SGHTA, CDR2 FQGNSA. The V gene lost 4 bases and the J gene lost 4 bases, with 11 bases spanning the gap. CDR3 length: 14 amino acids. CDR3 DNA sequence: TGTGCCAGCAGCTCGTTCGGTGAAAATCAGCCCCAGCATTTT. This gives the protein CASSSFGENQPQHF.

The V call is TRBV5-4, the J call TRBJ2-3; 10 bases are a match to TRBD2. Germline lookup yields CDR1 SGHNT and CDR2 YYREEE (reference sequence). With 0 bases clipped from V and 3 bases from J, the junction kept 1 base outside the gene matches. This CDR3 has 15 residues. CDR3 loop: CASSLASGSTDTQYF. CDR3 nucleotides: TGTGCCAGCAGCTTGGCTAGCGGGAGTACAGATACGCAGTATTTT.

The chain has TRBV4-3 and TRBJ2-4, with 8 bases lining up with TRBD2. Germline CDR1 LGHNA, CDR2 YSLEER. J lost 8 bases, V lost 1 base, and 7 bases had no gene match. This CDR3 has 15 residues. For the CDR3, the DNA is TGCGCCAGCAGCCAAGGCGGGACTAGTGAAGACATTCAGTACTTC. Protein sequence: CASSQGGTSEDIQYF.

This chain uses TRBV25-1 with TRBJ1-5; possible D gene TRBD1, 5 bases. Germline assignment: CDR1 MGHDK and CDR2 SYGVNS. The CDR3 runs 14 residues. V shed 4 bases and J shed 11 bases, with 18 bases lying between them. The CDR3 nucleotides read TGTGCCAGCAGTGGGTCCACCGGGGGGACGGCCCAGCATTTT. Protein product: CASSGSTGGTAQHF.

This chain links TRBV13 with TRBJ1-1; tentatively, D is TRBD1 (6 bases). The CDR3 loop spans 14 amino acids. CDR1 and CDR2 (germline): PRHDT, FYEKMQ (reference sequence). V was trimmed by 0 bases and J by 4 bases, leaving 9 bases between them. CDR3 sequence (DNA): TGTGCCAGCAGCTTAGGGGGGGCGAGCACTGAAGCTTTCTTT. Translating gives CASSLGGASTEAFF.

This chain connects TRBV6-5 to TRBJ2-4; D possibly corresponds to TRBD2 (5 bases). The CDR3 consists of 14 residues. Per germline, CDR1 MNHEY and CDR2 SVGAGI. The V end was cut by 2 bases, the J end by 1 base, with 6 bases between. The CDR3 sequence is CASSYPGAKNIQYF. Written as DNA, the CDR3 is TGTGCCAGCAGTTACCCGGGGGCCAAAAACATTCAGTACTTC.

The V call is TRBV6-1, the J call TRBJ2-5; possible D gene TRBD1, 5 bases. The CDR3 loop spans 13 amino acids. Germline loops: CDR1 MNHNS, CDR2 SASEGT. V was clipped by 0 bases and J by 6 bases, with 8 bases between them. Here the CDR3 reads CASSEAMGQTQYF. The CDR3 nucleotides read TGTGCCAGCAGTGAAGCAATGGGGCAGACCCAGTACTTC.

This clone showed up just a few times. The rearrangement uses TRBV28 and TRBJ2-7; tentative D call: TRBD1 (6 bases). The CDR3 has 15 amino acids. The V end was cut by 7 bases, the J end by 4 bases, with 20 bases between. Germline CDR1 is MDHEN and CDR2 is SYDVKM. CDR3 in amino acids: CASTSSPGVSYEQYF. CDR3 nucleotide sequence: TGTGCCAGCACCAGCTCTCCAGGGGTCTCATACGAGCAGTACTTC. The variable domain in full, completed from reference TRBV28 and TRBJ2-7, reads DVKVTQSSRYLVKRTGEKVFLECVQDMDHENMFWYRQDPGLGLRLIYFSYDVKMKEKGDIPEGYSVSREKKERFSLILESASTNQTSMYLCASTSSPGVSYEQYFGPGTRLTVT.

The chain has TRBV11-2 and TRBJ2-7; no clear D. The CDR3 runs to 12 residues. Germline CDR1 SGHAT, CDR2 FQNNGV. Trimming took 3 bases from V and 7 from J, leaving 10 bases between them. CDR3 DNA sequence: TGTGCCAGCAGCTTCGCGGAGCTTGAGCAGTACTTC. The encoded protein is CASSFAELEQYF.

The V call is TRBV7-2, the J call TRBJ2-5; 7 bases line up with TRBD2. Trimming removed 6 bases from V and 2 bases from J; junction bases left unmatched: 9. Per germline, CDR1 SGHTA and CDR2 FQGNSA. The CDR3 covers 15 residues. The CDR3 loop reads CASRPDGREQETQYF. CDR3 sequence (DNA): TGTGCCAGCAGGCCCGACGGGCGGGAGCAAGAGACCCAGTACTTC.